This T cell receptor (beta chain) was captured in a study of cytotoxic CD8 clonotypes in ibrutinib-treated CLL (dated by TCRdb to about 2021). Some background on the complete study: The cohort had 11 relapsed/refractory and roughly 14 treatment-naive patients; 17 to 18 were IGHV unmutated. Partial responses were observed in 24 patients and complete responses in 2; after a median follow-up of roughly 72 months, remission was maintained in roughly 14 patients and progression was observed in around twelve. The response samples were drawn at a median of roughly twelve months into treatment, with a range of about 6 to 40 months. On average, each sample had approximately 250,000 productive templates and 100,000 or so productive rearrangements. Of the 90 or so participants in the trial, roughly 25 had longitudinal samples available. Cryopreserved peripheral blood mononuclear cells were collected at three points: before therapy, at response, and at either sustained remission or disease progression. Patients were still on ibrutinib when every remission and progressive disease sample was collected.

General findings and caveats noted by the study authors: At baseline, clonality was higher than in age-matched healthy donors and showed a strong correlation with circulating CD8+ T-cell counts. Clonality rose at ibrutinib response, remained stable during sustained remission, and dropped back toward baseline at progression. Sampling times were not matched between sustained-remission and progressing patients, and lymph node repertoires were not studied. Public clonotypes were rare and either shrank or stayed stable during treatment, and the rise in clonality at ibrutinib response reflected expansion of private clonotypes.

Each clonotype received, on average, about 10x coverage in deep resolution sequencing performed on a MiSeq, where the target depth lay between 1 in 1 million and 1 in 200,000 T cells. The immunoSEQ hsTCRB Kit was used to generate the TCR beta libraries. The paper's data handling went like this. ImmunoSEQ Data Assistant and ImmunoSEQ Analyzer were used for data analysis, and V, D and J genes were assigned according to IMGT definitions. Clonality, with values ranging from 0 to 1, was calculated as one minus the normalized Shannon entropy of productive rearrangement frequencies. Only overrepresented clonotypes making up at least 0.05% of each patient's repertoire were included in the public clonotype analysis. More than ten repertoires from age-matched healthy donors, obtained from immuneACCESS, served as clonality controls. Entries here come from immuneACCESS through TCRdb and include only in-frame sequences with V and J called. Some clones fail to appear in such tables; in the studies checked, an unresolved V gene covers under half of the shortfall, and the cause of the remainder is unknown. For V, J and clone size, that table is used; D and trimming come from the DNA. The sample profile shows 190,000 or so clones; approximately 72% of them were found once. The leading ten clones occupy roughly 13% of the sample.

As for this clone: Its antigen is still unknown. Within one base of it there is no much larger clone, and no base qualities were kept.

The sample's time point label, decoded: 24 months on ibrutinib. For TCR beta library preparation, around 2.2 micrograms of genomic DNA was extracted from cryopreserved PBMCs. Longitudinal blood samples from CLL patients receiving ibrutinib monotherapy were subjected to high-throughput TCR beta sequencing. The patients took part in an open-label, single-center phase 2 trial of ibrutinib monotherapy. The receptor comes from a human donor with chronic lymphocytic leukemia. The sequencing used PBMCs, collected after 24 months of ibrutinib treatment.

The nucleotide sequence is TGTGCCAGCAGCAGGTTGAGGAGACAGGCCCCCAGCTACAATGAGCAGTTCTTC. This codes for CASSRLRRQAPSYNEQFF. Recombination linked TRBV21-1 to TRBJ2-1; the table's D call, TRBD1, has no DNA check behind it. TRBV21-1 is listed as a pseudogene. Taken from cysteine to phenylalanine, the CDR3 has 18 residues. Of all the DNA, just the CDR3 is kept, 54 bases in frame from base 1.